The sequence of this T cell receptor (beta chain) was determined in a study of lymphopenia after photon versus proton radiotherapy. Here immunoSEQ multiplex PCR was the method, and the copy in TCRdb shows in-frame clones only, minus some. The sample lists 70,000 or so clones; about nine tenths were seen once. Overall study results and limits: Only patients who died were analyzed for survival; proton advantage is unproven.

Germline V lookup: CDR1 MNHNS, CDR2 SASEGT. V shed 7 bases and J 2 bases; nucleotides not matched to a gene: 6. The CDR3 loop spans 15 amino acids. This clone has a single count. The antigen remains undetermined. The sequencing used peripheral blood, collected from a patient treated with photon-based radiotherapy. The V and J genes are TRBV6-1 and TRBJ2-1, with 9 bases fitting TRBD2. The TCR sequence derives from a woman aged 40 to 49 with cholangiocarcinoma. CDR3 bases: TGTGCCAGCACCATGGGACTAGCAACCTACAATGAGCAGTTCTTC. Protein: CASTMGLATYNEQFF.